Reported below is one TCR beta chain. This clonotype was seen many times. Its antigen remains undetermined. No qualities accompany the bases; no much larger clone lies one base away. Stable Graves' hyperthyroidism was defined as the absence of progression to ophthalmopathy over 18 months of follow-up. The hyperthyroidism patients were between 18 and 65 years old and newly diagnosed, with a disease duration of less than 2 months. Any patient with an uncontrolled infection, another autoimmune disease, pregnancy or lactation was excluded. Clinical symptoms, serum thyroxine and TRAb, thyroid ultrasound, and orbital computed tomography formed the basis for the diagnoses. PBMCs were isolated from approximately 10 ml of fresh peripheral blood by Ficoll-Paque density gradient centrifugation. Trizol reagent was used to extract total RNA, and RNA quality was then checked on an Agilent 2100 Bioanalyzer. The TCR beta CDR3 regions were amplified from the RNA transcripts. The first round of RT-PCR for the TCR CDR3 was performed with the HTBI primer set and the Qiagen OneStep RT-PCR kit. The libraries were constructed in a second round of multiplex PCR and then size-selected and purified. Paired-end sequencing of the libraries was performed with 100 bp reads on an Illumina HiSeq2000. The study's own analysis went as follows. SOAPnuke was used to process the raw data, removing reads that contained adapters or uncalled bases, had a mean Phred below 15, or lacked an exact match to the constant primer or identifier. COPE v1.2.5 was used to merge the high-quality paired reads, and each unique nucleotide sequence was defined as a clonotype. MiTCR v1.1 was used to align the clonotypes against IMGT TRBV, TRBD and TRBJ reference segments. The analysis included only V-J combinations with a frequency above 0.0001, which together covered 99% to 99.2% of the repertoires. The TCS score was defined as the ratio of F50 (clonal expansion) to E x V (chaos), calculated using BLOSUM62-based TCRdist between CDR3 peptides within each V-J. Welch's t-statistics and random forest reduced around 510 V-J features to 10 to 15, which were used in a naive Bayes classifier (R e1071). The public reads were reanalyzed by TCRdb: fastp trimming at Q25, MiXCR alignment, in-frame beta chains only. For every CDR3 protein sequence, its rows merge into one entry that carries the most common genes and DNA. Clone size and V and J calls follow TCRdb, not the original study. This sample comprises around 450,000 distinct CDR3 sequences, more than 15% of them detected only once. The ten largest account for approximately 14% of the sample.

The sample comes from a study of T cells in Graves' hyperthyroidism and ophthalmopathy (dated by TCRdb to the late 2010s). Notes on the research overall: Peripheral blood was sampled at the time of initial diagnosis, prior to any treatment. The study also compared thyroid tissue and blood T-cell repertoires from a handful of Graves' hyperthyroidism patients. The paper reports TCR Vbeta CDR3 sequencing of more than 120 peripheral blood samples: under 45 ophthalmopathy, fewer than 80 hyperthyroidism and around 17 progressor patients. To identify distinguishing TCR V-J signatures, a discovery cohort of around 98 patients was used, comprising 43 with Graves' ophthalmopathy and approximately 57 with stable Graves' hyperthyroidism. The 95 to 100 discovery patients were randomly split 7:3 into training and test sets. Prospective prediction of ophthalmopathy was tested in an independent validation cohort consisting of some 18 hyperthyroidism patients and more than 15 patients who later progressed to ophthalmopathy. After blood sampling, hyperthyroidism patients were treated with methimazole at a starting dose of 30 mg daily, and ophthalmopathy patients were treated with high-dose intravenous methylprednisolone.

Study-level results and caveats: Sample size was not statistically predetermined, and investigators were not blinded to group allocation. In validation, the model predicted progression to ophthalmopathy a median of about 6 months before onset, with roughly 71% sensitivity and almost 75% specificity. A model built on a 13 V-J signature distinguished ophthalmopathy from stable hyperthyroidism, reaching about 88% sensitivity and under 84% specificity in cross-validation and 80%/75% in testing. Most expanded thyroid clonotypes (frequency above 0.001) were also detected in blood, a finding suggesting that blood repertoires may reflect thyroid immune responses.

V is clipped by 1 base and J by 1 base, and the sequence between their germline boundaries is 14 bases long. Taken from cysteine to phenylalanine, the CDR3 has 16 residues. CDR3 DNA is the only sequence kept; it has 48 bases, read in frame from the first base. For CDR1 and CDR2, the germline V gene (reference sequence) lists LGHDT and YNNKEL. The rearrangement combines TRBV3-1 with TRBJ2-7; a confident D gene designation cannot be given. The clonotype comes from a woman aged 18-29 years with Graves' hyperthyroidism. The sample consisted of blood. The CDR3 loop reads CASSQGLADISYEQYF. The DNA is TGTGCCAGCAGCCAAGGGTTGGCAGATATTTCCTACGAGCAGTACTTC.